The table lists the clone carrying this T cell receptor (beta chain) with many counts. The antigen is unknown. The data derive from a study of T cell repertoires in cytomegalovirus infection. Study observations and caveats: Frequencies of public TCR beta families were cumulated, and this identified carriers of CMV plus the relevant HLA. HLA-C-restricted CMV clonotypes gave the most frequent clonotype in two of eight donors.

A single record per CDR3 protein comes from TCRdb applying MiXCR to the reads. The sample has fewer than 700,000 distinct CDR3 sequences, around 24% seen once. In germline, CDR1 is MNHEY, CDR2 SVGEGT. The CDR3 contains 15 residues. The ends were cut back, 2 bases at V and 4 bases at J, with 14 bases in the middle. Sequencing was performed on CD8+ T cells from PBMCs. The TCR was taken from a human donor in good health (CMV status not recorded). Some clones in this sample may be carry-over from other donors' samples. The V and J genes are TRBV6-2 or TRBV6-3 and TRBJ1-1; D possibly corresponds to TRBD1 (6 bases). The CDR3 sequence is CASSYRGGPGTEAFF. The DNA of the CDR3 is TGTGCCAGCAGTTACCGAGGGGGTCCGGGCACTGAAGCTTTCTTT.